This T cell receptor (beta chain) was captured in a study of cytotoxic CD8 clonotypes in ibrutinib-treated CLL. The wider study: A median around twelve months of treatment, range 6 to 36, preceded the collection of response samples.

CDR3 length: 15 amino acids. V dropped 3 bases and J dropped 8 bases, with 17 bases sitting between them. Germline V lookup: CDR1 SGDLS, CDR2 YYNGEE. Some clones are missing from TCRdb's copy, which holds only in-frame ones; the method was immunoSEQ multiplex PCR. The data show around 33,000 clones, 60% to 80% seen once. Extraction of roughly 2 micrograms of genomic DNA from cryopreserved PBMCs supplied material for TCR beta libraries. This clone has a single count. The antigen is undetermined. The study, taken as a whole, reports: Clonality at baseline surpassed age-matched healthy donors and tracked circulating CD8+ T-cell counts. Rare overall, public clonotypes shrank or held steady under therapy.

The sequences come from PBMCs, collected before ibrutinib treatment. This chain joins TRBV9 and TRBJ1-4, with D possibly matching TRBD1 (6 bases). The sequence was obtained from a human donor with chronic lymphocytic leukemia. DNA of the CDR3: TGTGCCAGCAGCGATCATGGGGGCTTGCAGGAAAAACTGTTTTTT. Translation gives CASSDHGGLQEKLFF.